The sequence of this T cell receptor (beta chain) was determined in a study of glioma-infiltrating T cells after dendritic cell vaccination. Time point here: after dendritic cell vaccination, including at tumor progression/relapse. No glioblastoma patient carried an isocitrate dehydrogenase mutation. Measured with immunoSEQ multiplex PCR; TCRdb has only the in-frame clones, and not every one. This sample has over 80,000 clones, with around four fifths found just once. The specimen was blood, collected after dendritic cell vaccination. This sequence was found in a human donor with glioblastoma.

This CDR3 reads CASSPAGTDTQYF. CDR3 DNA sequence: TGTGCCAGCAGTCCCGCGGGGACAGATACGCAGTATTTT. The chain recombines TRBV6-5 with TRBJ2-3; D might be TRBD2 (6 bases). The CDR3 covers 13 residues. V was trimmed by 5 bases and J by 3 bases, leaving 9 bases between them. Germline assignment: CDR1 MNHEY and CDR2 SVGAGI.